The rows below give T cell receptor beta chains drawn from one sample of a study of T cell responses to AZD1222 COVID-19 vaccine. The data were produced by immunoSEQ multiplex PCR, yet TCRdb's version contains in-frame clones alone and is incomplete. Of about 88,000 clones listed, approximately 88% are singletons. The specimen comprised peripheral blood, sampled 28 days after the second AZD1222 dose. Source of these receptors: an adult who received the AZD1222 COVID-19 vaccine. The CDR3 runs from the conserved cysteine through the conserved F or W. A D gene is named only where the DNA matches it firmly. Where a row states a size, it is once, few, many or the class of an expanded clone; other rows omit it.

clone size	D gene	V gene	J gene	CDR3 protein	CDR3 DNA
-	-	TRBV3-1/TRBV3-2	TRBJ1-2	CASSQGGLGYGYTF	TGTGCCAGCAGCCAAGGAGGGCTAGGCTATGGCTACACCTTC
-	-	TRBV9	TRBJ1-1	CASSAGRKNTEAFF	TGTGCCAGCAGCGCGGGACGGAAGAACACTGAAGCTTTCTTT
-	-	TRBV6-5	TRBJ1-1	CASRAGGGMTEAFF	TGTGCCAGCAGGGCTGGGGGGGGAATGACTGAAGCTTTCTTT
once	-	TRBV7-9	TRBJ2-3	CASRATGTDTQYF	TGTGCCAGCAGAGCTACAGGCACAGATACGCAGTATTTT
-	-	TRBV27	TRBJ1-2	CASRGHRAYEGYTF	TGTGCCAGCAGGGGACATCGGGCCTATGAGGGCTACACCTTC
few	-	TRBV9	TRBJ1-6	CASSVGTAGNSPLHF	TGTGCCAGCAGCGTAGGGACAGCGGGTAATTCACCCCTCCACTTT
once	-	TRBV21-1	TRBJ1-2	CASSKGEANYGYTF	TGTGCCAGCAGCAAAGGGGAGGCTAACTATGGCTACACCTTC
-	-	TRBV7-2	TRBJ1-2	CASSLTAGNYGYTF	TGTGCCAGCAGCTTAACCGCAGGGAACTATGGCTACACCTTC
-	-	TRBV18	TRBJ1-1	CASSPWEGLATEAFF	TGTGCCAGCTCACCATGGGAGGGGTTGGCTACTGAAGCTTTCTTT
-	TRBD1	TRBV3-1/TRBV3-2	TRBJ1-6	CASSRLGTAYNSPLHF	TGTGCCAGCAGCCGCCTCGGGACAGCTTATAATTCACCCCTCCACTTT
-	-	TRBV14	TRBJ2-7	CASSARLQGEQYF	TGTGCCAGCAGCGCTCGTCTTCAGGGCGAGCAGTACTTC
-	-	TRBV6-5	TRBJ1-5	CASSSVSVSNQPQHF	TGTGCCAGCAGTTCCGTAAGCGTTAGCAATCAGCCCCAGCATTTT
-	-	TRBV3-1/TRBV3-2	TRBJ2-7	CASSPTRSQGLYEQYF	TGTGCCAGCAGCCCTACTCGTAGTCAGGGCCTTTACGAGCAGTACTTC
-	-	TRBV6-5	TRBJ1-2	CASRDQFGGVGGYTF	TGTGCCAGCAGAGACCAGTTTGGCGGCGTCGGTGGCTACACCTTC
-	-	TRBV19	TRBJ1-1	CASSIGNKGGREAFF	TGTGCCAGTAGTATAGGTAACAAGGGGGGTCGTGAAGCTTTCTTT
-	-	TRBV2	TRBJ1-1	CASSFDRNTEAFF	TGTGCCAGCAGCTTCGACAGGAACACTGAAGCTTTCTTT
-	-	TRBV29-1	TRBJ1-1	CSVVVSMAGRGAFF	TGCAGCGTTGTAGTGTCGATGGCAGGGAGAGGTGCTTTCTTT
-	TRBD1	TRBV28	TRBJ1-2	CASSLSGTDHRYTF	TGTGCCAGCAGTTTATCCGGGACAGATCACCGCTACACCTTC
-	-	TRBV2	TRBJ2-3	CASSADRDTQYF	TGTGCCAGCAGTGCCGACCGGGATACGCAGTATTTT
-	-	TRBV19	TRBJ1-1	CASGRTEAFF	TGTGCCAGTGGGAGGACTGAAGCTTTCTTT